One and the same sample provided the 8 T cell receptor beta chains below, sequenced in a study of CD8+ T cells in alopecia areata. Isolated RNA was reverse transcribed into cDNA used as the sequencing template. This table comes from immunoSEQ multiplex PCR, and its TCRdb copy is limited to in-frame clones, with some not included. The repertoire holds approximately 170,000 clones, with about 60% as singletons. Documented treatment: oral pan-JAK inhibitor, 5-10 mg twice daily. This specimen consisted of CD4+ T cells sorted from blood, obtained at week 24, from a patient treated with tofacitinib. The receptors come from a human donor with alopecia areata.

The gene calls are TRBV4-1 and TRBJ1-6, with D possibly TRBD1 on 5 matching bases. The CDR3 loop spans 15 amino acids. Germline V gives CDR1 MGHRA, CDR2 YSYEKL. V was cut by 2 bases and J by 7 bases, with 12 bases left in between. This CDR3 is CASSQIGAANSPLHF. The CDR3 bases are TGCGCCAGCAGCCAAATCGGGGCCGCGAATTCACCCCTCCACTTT.

This clone appeared a single time. This chain uses TRBV30 with TRBJ2-5; D possibly uses TRBD1 or TRBD2 (5 bases each). The germline gives CDR1 GTSNPN, CDR2 SVGIG (reference sequence). V shed 5 bases and J shed 5 bases, with 21 bases lying between them. This CDR3 has 15 residues. The CDR3 sequence: CAWGGSGPGVETQYF. DNA for the CDR3: TGTGCCTGGGGAGGTTCGGGACCCGGCGTGGAGACCCAGTACTTC.

This clone was seen only a few times. For the CDR3, the DNA is TGCAGCTGCGCCCGGGGAGGGGTGGAGACCCAGTACTTC. Residues: CSCARGGVETQYF. The V call is TRBV29-1, the J call TRBJ2-5; 7 nucleotides line up with TRBD2. This CDR3 is 13 amino acids long. The germline CDR1 and CDR2 sequences are SQVTM and ANQGSEA. J gave up 5 bases and V 8 bases, and 11 bases lay outside the gene matches.

The V gene is TRBV30, the J gene TRBJ2-6; no definite D call. V dropped 4 bases and J dropped 4 bases, with 2 bases sitting between them. The CDR3 length is 11 residues. CDR1 GTSNPN and CDR2 SVGIG come from the germline V gene (reference sequence). The CDR3 DNA is TGTGCCTGGACCGGGGCCAACGTCCTGACTTTC. Its translation is CAWTGANVLTF.

The rearrangement links TRBV30 to TRBJ1-4; 7 nucleotides line up with TRBD1. Germline V gives CDR1 GTSNPN, CDR2 SVGIG (reference sequence). The V segment lost 4 bases and the J segment 1 base; nucleotides outside the gene matches: 0. The CDR3 covers 13 residues. The CDR3 spells CAWNRGTNEKLFF. In DNA, the CDR3 is TGTGCCTGGAACAGGGGAACTAATGAAAAACTGTTTTTT.

This clone showed up just a few times. CDR3 sequence (DNA): TGTGCCAGCAGTTACCAGGGGTGGAGAGGCTACACCTTC. Translating it yields CASSYQGWRGYTF. The chain recombines TRBV6-5 with TRBJ1-2; possibly TRBD1 for D (6 bases). Trimming shortened V by 2 bases and J by 8 bases, and 12 bases separated the two germline ends. CDR3 length: 13 residues. Germline V gene sequence: CDR1 MNHEY, CDR2 SVGAGI.

This chain uses TRBV29-1 with TRBJ1-2, with a weak D call TRBD1 (5 bases). The ends were cut back, 4 bases at V and 4 bases at J, with 16 bases in the middle. This CDR3 is 14 amino acids long. The V gene's germline CDR1 is SQVTM and CDR2 ANQGSEA. The CDR3 coding sequence is TGCAGCGTTGTATGGCAGGGTCCATTCTATGGCTACACCTTC. Residues: CSVVWQGPFYGYTF.

The V and J genes are TRBV9 and TRBJ2-7, with 10 bases lining up with TRBD2. CDR3 length equals 14 residues. V lost 4 bases to trimming and J lost 6 bases; unmatched junction nucleotides: 7. Germline V CDR1 and CDR2: SGDLS, YYNGEE. CDR3 amino acids: CASSIRTSGGEQYF. In DNA, the CDR3 is TGTGCCAGCAGCATCCGGACTAGCGGAGGCGAGCAGTACTTC.